This TCR beta chain was recovered during a study of cytomegalovirus exposure and HLA in healthy donors. Details on this clone: What it binds is unknown.

Researchers ran the PCR with 60 Vbeta and 13 Jbeta primers. Generated by immunoSEQ multiplex PCR, the TCRdb table keeps only in-frame clones and is missing some. This sample has 150,000 or so clones, with roughly 70% found just once. Study-wide results and caveats: Earlier results showed most TCR beta V segments being productive about 90% or about 30% of the time.

The sequence was obtained from a man aged 25-45 years in good health and CMV-seronegative. Sequencing was performed on PBMCs.

CDR3 region: CASSPLSAGGSYEQYF. The CDR3 DNA reads TGTGCCAGCAGCCCCCTTTCGGCAGGGGGTTCCTACGAGCAGTACTTC. The J gene is TRBJ2-7, the V gene TRBV7-9; 7 bases map to TRBD1. V was pared by 5 bases and J by 1 base, with 11 bases of the junction left unmatched. The CDR3 runs 16 residues. CDR1 is SEHNR and CDR2 is FQNEAQ in the germline V gene (reference sequence).